This T cell receptor (beta chain) derives from a study of cytomegalovirus exposure and HLA in healthy donors. V lost 7 bases and J lost 0, with 10 bases in between. Germline values: CDR1 SNHLY, CDR2 FYNNEI. The CDR3 contains 14 residues. A word on this clone: Its target is unknown.

Study observations and caveats: Researchers reported in a later analysis that a missense DCLRE1C variant was tied to TCR beta V- and J-gene trimming. Previous analysis showed most TCR beta V segments were productive about 87% or about 30% of the time.

Use of 60 Vbeta and 13 Jbeta primers characterized the PCR. Clones were sequenced by immunoSEQ multiplex PCR, and TCRdb holds only the in-frame ones, with some missing. The data hold some 170,000 clones, with more than 60% observed a single time. This rearrangement joins TRBV2 to TRBJ1-5; D remains unclear. This receptor was taken from a woman between 55 and 75 years old in good health and CMV-seropositive. Sequenced sample: PBMCs. CDR3 loop: CASTYLPSNQPQHF. DNA for the CDR3: TGTGCCAGCACCTACCTTCCTAGCAATCAGCCCCAGCATTTT. Together with reference TRBV2 and TRBJ1-5, the CDR3 gives the full variable domain: EPEVTQTPSHQVTQMGQEVILRCVPISNHLYFYWYRQILGQKVEFLVSFYNNEISEKSEIFDDQFSVERPDGSNFTLKIRSTKLEDSAMYFCASTYLPSNQPQHFGDGTRLSIL.